This TCR beta chain is drawn from a study of T cell changes during pregnancy in multiple sclerosis. This CDR3 contains 11 residues. Looked up from germline, CDR1 is MGHDK and CDR2 is SYGVNS. V was cut by 6 bases and J by 5 bases, with 8 bases left in between. Generated by immunoSEQ multiplex PCR, the TCRdb table keeps only in-frame clones and is missing some. The table includes 65,000 to 95,000 clones, about 92% detected once. The receptor's source is a female donor in good health, enrolled as a control in a pregnancy study. The chain employs TRBV25-1 and TRBJ2-7, with a tentative D call TRBD1 (5 bases). The sequencing used peripheral blood, collected after pregnancy. This chain's CDR3 is CASRRRDEQYF. The CDR3 bases are TGTGCCAGCAGACGCAGGGACGAGCAGTACTTC.